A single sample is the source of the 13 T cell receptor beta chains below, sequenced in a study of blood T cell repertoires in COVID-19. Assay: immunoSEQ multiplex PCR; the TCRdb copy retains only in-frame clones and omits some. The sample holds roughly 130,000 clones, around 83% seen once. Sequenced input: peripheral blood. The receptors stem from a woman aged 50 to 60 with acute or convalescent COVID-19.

CDR3 DNA sequence: TGTGCCAGCAGCTTAGACGCCGGGACAGGGGAGTATTTT. It is translated as CASSLDAGTGEYF. The chain is built from TRBV11-2 and TRBJ2-3; 10 nucleotides line up with TRBD1. Germline CDR1 SGHAT, CDR2 FQNNGV. This CDR3 comprises 13 residues. Trimming took 0 bases from V and 13 from J; bases not matched to a gene: 4.

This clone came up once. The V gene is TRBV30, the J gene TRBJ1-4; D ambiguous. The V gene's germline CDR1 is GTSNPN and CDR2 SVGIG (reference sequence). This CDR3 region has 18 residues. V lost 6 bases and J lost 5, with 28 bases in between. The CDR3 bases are TGTGCCTGTATTAAGCGGCAGTTTGGATTTGGCCGGAATGAAAAACTGTTTTTT. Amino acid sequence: CACIKRQFGFGRNEKLFF.

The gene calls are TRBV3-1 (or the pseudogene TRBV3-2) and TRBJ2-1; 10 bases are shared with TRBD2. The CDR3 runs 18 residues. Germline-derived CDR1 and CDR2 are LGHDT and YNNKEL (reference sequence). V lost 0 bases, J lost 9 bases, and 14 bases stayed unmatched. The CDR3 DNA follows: TGTGCCAGCAGCCAAGATCCCCTGCTAGCGGGGGTAAACAGTGAGCAGTTCTTC. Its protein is CASSQDPLLAGVNSEQFF.

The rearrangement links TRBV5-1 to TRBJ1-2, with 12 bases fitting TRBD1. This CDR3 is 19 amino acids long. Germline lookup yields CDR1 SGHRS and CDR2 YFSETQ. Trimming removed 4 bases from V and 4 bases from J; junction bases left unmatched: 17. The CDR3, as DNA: TGCGCCAGCAGCCTAAACACCCCGGGACAGGGGGCCAAGGGCTATGGCTACACCTTC. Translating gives CASSLNTPGQGAKGYGYTF.

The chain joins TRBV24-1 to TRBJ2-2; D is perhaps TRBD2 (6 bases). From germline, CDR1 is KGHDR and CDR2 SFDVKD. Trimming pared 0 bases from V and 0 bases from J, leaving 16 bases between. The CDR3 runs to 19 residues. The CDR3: CATSDLPLAPPTNTGELFF. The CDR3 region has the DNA TGTGCCACCAGTGATTTGCCGCTAGCGCCACCCACGAACACCGGGGAGCTGTTTTTT.

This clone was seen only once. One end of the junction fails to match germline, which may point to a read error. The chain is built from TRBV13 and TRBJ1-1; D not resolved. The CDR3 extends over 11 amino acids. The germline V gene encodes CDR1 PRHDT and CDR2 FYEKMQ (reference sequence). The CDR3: CASSVGAEAFF. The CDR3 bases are TGTGCCAGCAGCGTAGGCGCTGAAGCTTTCTTT.

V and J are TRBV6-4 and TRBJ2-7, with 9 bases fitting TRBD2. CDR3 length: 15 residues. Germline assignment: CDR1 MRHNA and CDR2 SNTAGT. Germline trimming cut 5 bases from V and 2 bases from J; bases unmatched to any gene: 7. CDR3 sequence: CASSTEGGGAYEQYF. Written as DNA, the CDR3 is TGTGCCAGCAGTACGGAGGGCGGGGGGGCCTACGAGCAGTACTTC.

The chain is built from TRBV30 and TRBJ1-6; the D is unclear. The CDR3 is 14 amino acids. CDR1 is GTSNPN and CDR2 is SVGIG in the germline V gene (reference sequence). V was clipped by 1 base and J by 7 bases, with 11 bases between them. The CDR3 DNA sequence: TGTGCCTGGAGTGAGAGGGCCTCCAATTCACCCCTCCACTTT. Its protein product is CAWSERASNSPLHF.

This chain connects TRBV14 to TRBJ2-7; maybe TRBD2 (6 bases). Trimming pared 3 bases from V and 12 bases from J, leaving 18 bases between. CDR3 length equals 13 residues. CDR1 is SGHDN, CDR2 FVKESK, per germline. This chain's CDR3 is CASSQNGTPRRYF. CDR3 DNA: TGTGCCAGCAGCCAGAACGGGACTCCACGACGGTACTTC.

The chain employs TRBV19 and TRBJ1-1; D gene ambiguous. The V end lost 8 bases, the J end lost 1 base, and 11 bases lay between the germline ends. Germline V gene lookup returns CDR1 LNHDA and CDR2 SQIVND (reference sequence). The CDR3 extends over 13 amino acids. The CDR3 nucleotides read TGTGCCAGTTCCGTGTTCCGGAACACTGAAGCTTTCTTT. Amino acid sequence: CASSVFRNTEAFF. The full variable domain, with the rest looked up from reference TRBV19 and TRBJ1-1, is DGGITQSPKYLFRKEGQNVTLSCEQNLNHDAMYWYRQDPGQGLRLIYYSQIVNDFQKGDIAEGYSVSREKKESFPLTVTSAQKNPTAFYLCASSVFRNTEAFFGQGTRLTVV.

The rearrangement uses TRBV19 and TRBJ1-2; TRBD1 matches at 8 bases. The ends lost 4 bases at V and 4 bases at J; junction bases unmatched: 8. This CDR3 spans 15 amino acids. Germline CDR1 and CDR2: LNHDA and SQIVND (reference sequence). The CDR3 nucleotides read TGTGCCAGTAGTACAGGACAGGGTAATGGCTATGGCTACACCTTC. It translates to CASSTGQGNGYGYTF.

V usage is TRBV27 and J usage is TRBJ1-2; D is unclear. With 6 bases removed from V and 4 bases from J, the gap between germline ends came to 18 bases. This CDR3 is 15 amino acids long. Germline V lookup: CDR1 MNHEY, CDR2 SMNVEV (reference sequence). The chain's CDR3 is CASSLKGEPVYGYTF. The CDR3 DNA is TGTGCCAGCAGCCTCAAGGGAGAACCCGTCTATGGCTACACCTTC.

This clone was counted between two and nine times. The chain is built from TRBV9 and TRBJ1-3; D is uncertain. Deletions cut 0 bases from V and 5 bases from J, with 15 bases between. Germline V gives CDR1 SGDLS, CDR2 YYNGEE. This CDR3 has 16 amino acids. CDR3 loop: CASSVGLAGSRNTIYF. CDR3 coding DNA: TGTGCCAGCAGCGTAGGGCTGGCCGGGAGTCGAAACACCATATATTTT. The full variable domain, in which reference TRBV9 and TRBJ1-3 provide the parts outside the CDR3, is DSGVTQTPKHLITATGQRVTLRCSPRSGDLSVYWYQQSLDQGLQFLIQYYNGEERAKGNILERFSAQQFPDLHSELNLSSLELGDSALYFCASSVGLAGSRNTIYFGEGSWLTVV.